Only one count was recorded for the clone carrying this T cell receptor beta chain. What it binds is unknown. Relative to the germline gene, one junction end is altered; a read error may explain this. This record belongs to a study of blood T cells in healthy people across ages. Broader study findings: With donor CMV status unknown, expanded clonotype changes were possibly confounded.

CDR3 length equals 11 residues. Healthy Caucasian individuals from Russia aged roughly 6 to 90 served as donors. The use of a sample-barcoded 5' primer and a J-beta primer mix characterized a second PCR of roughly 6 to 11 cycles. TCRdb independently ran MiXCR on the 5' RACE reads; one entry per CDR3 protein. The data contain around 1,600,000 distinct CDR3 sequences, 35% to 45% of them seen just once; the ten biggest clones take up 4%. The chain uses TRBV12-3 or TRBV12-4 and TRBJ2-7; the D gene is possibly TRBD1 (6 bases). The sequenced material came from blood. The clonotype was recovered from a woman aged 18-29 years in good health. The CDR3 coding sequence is TGTGCCAGCAAACAGGGTTACGAGCACTACTTC. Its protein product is CASKQGYEHYF.